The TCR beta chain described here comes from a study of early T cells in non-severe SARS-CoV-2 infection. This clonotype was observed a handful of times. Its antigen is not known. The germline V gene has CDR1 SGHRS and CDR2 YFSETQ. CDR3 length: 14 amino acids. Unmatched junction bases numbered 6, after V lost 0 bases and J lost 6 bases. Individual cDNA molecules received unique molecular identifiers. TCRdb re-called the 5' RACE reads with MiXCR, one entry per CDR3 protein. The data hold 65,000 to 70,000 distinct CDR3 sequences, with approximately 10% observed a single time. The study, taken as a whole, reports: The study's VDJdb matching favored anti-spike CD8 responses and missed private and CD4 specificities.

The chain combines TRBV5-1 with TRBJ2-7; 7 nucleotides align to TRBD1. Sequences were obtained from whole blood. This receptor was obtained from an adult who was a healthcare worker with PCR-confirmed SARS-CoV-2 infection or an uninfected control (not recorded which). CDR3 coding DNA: TGCGCCAGCAGCTTGGATCCAGGGGGATCCGAGCAGTACTTC. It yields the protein CASSLDPGGSEQYF.